Described below is a single TCR beta chain sequence and its context. Its antigen is unknown. It was by 5'RACE template switching with UMIs that TCR beta cDNA was made. From its re-call of the 5' RACE reads, TCRdb lists each CDR3 protein once, without DNA. The sample holds about 460,000 distinct CDR3 sequences. This sample is part of a study of T cells expressing NK-cell markers. General study points: There remained a lack of clarity about HCMV specificity of expanded NKG2C+ T cell clones. In more than five donors, dominant CD3+CD56+NKG2C+ clones formed 1.0-7.0% of CD8+ cells. Also leading the CD3+CD56-NKG2C+ fraction in a handful of donors were these clonotypes.

The sequence came from a woman between 45 and 65 years old in good health. The sample comprised blood T cells: a sorted CD56 or NKG2C T cell subset, CD4+ or CD8+ T cells, or bulk PBMC T cells (not recorded which).

The CDR3 spells CASSLGQGAGYTF. The chain carries TRBV12-3 or TRBV12-4 and TRBJ1-2; the D call from TCRdb, TRBD1, cannot be confirmed without DNA. The CDR3 length is 13 residues.